Below, 16 T cell receptor beta chains from the same sample are listed, as sequenced in a study of T cells after yellow fever vaccination. TCRdb analysed the 5' RACE reads with MiXCR anew, one entry per CDR3 protein. The data show a few hundred thousand distinct CDR3 sequences, with 4.1% seen just once and 20% to 25% held by the top ten. The sample here was PBMCs, taken 5 days after the yellow fever booster vaccination. Every receptor here comes from a man aged 18 to 29 who received the YFV17D yellow fever vaccine.

This clonotype was counted between two and nine times. The chain couples TRBV12-3 or TRBV12-4 to TRBJ1-4; no firm D call. V shed 2 bases and J shed 8 bases, with 12 bases lying between them. The CDR3 contains 14 residues. This chain's CDR3 is CASSLSTRREKLFF. The CDR3, as DNA: TGTGCCAGCAGTTTATCTACGCGGCGGGAAAAACTGTTTTTT.

J is TRBJ1-2 and V is TRBV24-1; D remains ambiguous. Trimming left V 4 bases short and J 8 bases short, with 10 bases between. The length of the CDR3 is 12 residues. Germline CDR1 KGHDR, CDR2 SFDVKD. CDR3 nucleotide sequence: TGTGCCACCAGTGAAGGTTTGTTGGGCTACACCTTC. Translated: CATSEGLLGYTF.

This clonotype occurred many times. J is TRBJ2-1 and V is TRBV29-1; 7 bases are a match to TRBD1. The CDR3 extends over 14 amino acids. Germline V gene lookup returns CDR1 SQVTM and CDR2 ANQGSEA. With 2 bases clipped from V and 4 bases from J, the junction kept 5 bases outside the gene matches. The CDR3 DNA is TGCAGCGTTGAAAGGGGGCAGGCGTACAATGAGCAGTTCTTC. Translated: CSVERGQAYNEQFF.

The sample holds a few counts of this clonotype. J is TRBJ1-2 and V is TRBV7-9; D perhaps matches TRBD1 (6 bases). Trimming took 0 bases from V and 8 from J, leaving 10 bases between them. This CDR3 spans 13 amino acids. In germline, CDR1 is SEHNR, CDR2 FQNEAQ (reference sequence). CDR3 sequence: CASSLAGQQGYTF. The DNA for the CDR3 is TGTGCCAGCAGCTTAGCAGGACAGCAAGGCTACACCTTC.

This clonotype was counted only a few times. The chain is built from TRBV4-3 and TRBJ1-1; the match to TRBD1 covers 8 bases. The germline gives CDR1 LGHNA, CDR2 YSLEER. The CDR3 is made up of 14 amino acids. The V gene end was trimmed by 3 bases and the J gene end by 10 bases; junction bases not matched to a gene: 10. CDR3 amino acids: CASSQTWTGRGAFF. CDR3 DNA: TGCGCCAGCAGCCAGACCTGGACAGGGCGGGGAGCTTTCTTT.

This clonotype was detected a few times. This chain joins TRBV29-1 and TRBJ1-5; 9 bases map to TRBD1. With V trimmed by 7 bases and J by 1 base, 8 bases remained unmatched. Looked up from germline, CDR1 is SQVTM and CDR2 is ANQGSEA. The CDR3 extends over 15 amino acids. CDR3 loop: CSGQGQGKSNQPQHF. CDR3 nucleotides: TGCAGCGGGCAGGGACAGGGTAAGAGCAATCAGCCCCAGCATTTT.

This clonotype was found a few times. The V gene is TRBV6-2 or TRBV6-3, the J gene TRBJ2-2, with unresolved D. The V gene's germline CDR1 is MNHEY and CDR2 SVGEGT. The V gene lost 2 bases and the J gene lost 9 bases, with 7 bases spanning the gap. The CDR3 spans 12 residues. The CDR3 protein is CASSYGPRELFF. The CDR3 coding sequence is TGTGCCAGCAGTTACGGGCCGAGGGAGCTGTTTTTT.

The chain has TRBV5-1 and TRBJ1-2, with D perhaps matching TRBD1 (6 bases). The germline CDR1 and CDR2 sequences are SGHRS and YFSETQ. The V gene lost 4 bases and the J gene lost 7 bases, with 20 bases spanning the gap. This CDR3 spans 15 amino acids. Here the CDR3 DNA reads TGCGCCAGCAGCGCCGACAGGCCTCAGGGTCGTGGCTACACCTTC. Residues: CASSADRPQGRGYTF.

The chain is built from TRBV20-1 and TRBJ2-5, with 7 nucleotides matching TRBD1. Germline CDR1 and CDR2: DFQATT and SNEGSKA (reference sequence). The CDR3 contains 16 residues. Trimming cost V 1 base and J 2 bases; bases outside gene matches: 10. CDR3 bases: TGCAGTGCTAGAGCCCTGGCTGGACAGGAGCAAGAGACCCAGTACTTC. Amino acid sequence: CSARALAGQEQETQYF.

This clonotype has more than one count but fewer than ten. V and J are TRBV7-2 and TRBJ2-3; the D call may be TRBD1 or TRBD2 (5 bases each). Germline CDR1 and CDR2: SGHTA and FQGNSA. V lost 2 bases to trimming and J lost 6 bases, with 12 bases between them. CDR3 length: 14 amino acids. Written as DNA, the CDR3 is TGTGCCAGCAGCTTAACGGGGCCCGGGGATACGCAGTATTTT. It yields the protein CASSLTGPGDTQYF.

This chain connects TRBV6-5 to TRBJ2-2; no clear D gene. The CDR3 extends over 16 amino acids. Trimming shortened V by 0 bases and J by 0 bases, and 8 bases separated the two germline ends. Per the germline V gene, CDR1 is MNHEY and CDR2 is SVGAGI. CDR3: CASSYSPNTNTGELFF. The CDR3 coding sequence is TGTGCCAGCAGTTACTCCCCCAACACGAACACCGGGGAGCTGTTTTTT.

This clonotype was observed a few times. The chain couples TRBV29-1 to TRBJ1-5; D remains unclear. Deletions cut 4 bases from V and 4 bases from J, with 11 bases between. Germline CDR1 SQVTM, CDR2 ANQGSEA. The CDR3 totals 13 residues. The CDR3 region has the DNA TGCAGCGTTGCGCAGGAACGAAATCAGCCCCAGCATTTT. Its translation: CSVAQERNQPQHF.

This chain links TRBV12-3 or TRBV12-4 with TRBJ2-3; a weak D match, TRBD1 (6 bases). This CDR3 has 14 amino acids. Trimming removed 10 bases from V and 1 base from J, with 15 bases in between. CDR3 residues: CATRQDLGTDTQYF. The CDR3 coding sequence is TGTGCCACAAGACAGGATCTAGGCACAGATACGCAGTATTTT.

In its sample, this clonotype was seen a few times. The chain links TRBV12-3 or TRBV12-4 to TRBJ2-2; no firm D call. This CDR3 is 16 amino acids long. V shed 1 base and J shed 5 bases, with 14 bases lying between them. CDR3 residues: CASSLGAPVTTGELFF. The CDR3 nucleotides are TGTGCCAGCAGTTTAGGAGCGCCTGTTACTACCGGGGAGCTGTTTTTT.

This clonotype turned up a few times. This chain connects TRBV10-3 to TRBJ2-7; a weak D match, TRBD1 (6 bases). Germline loops: CDR1 ENHRY, CDR2 SYGVKD. Trimming removed 6 bases from V and 1 base from J, with 7 bases in between. This CDR3 comprises 12 residues. The CDR3 bases are TGTGCCATCAGGGACAGTTCCTACGAGCAGTACGTC. Amino acids: CAIRDSSYEQYV.

This chain uses TRBV6-6 with TRBJ2-1; the D gene is possibly TRBD1 (5 bases). The V end was cut by 2 bases, the J end by 5 bases, with 10 bases between. CDR1 MNHNY and CDR2 SVGAGI come from the germline V gene (reference sequence). This CDR3 region has 14 residues. The CDR3 DNA reads TGTGCCAGCAGTTACGCAGGGCGCCACAATGAGCAGTTCTTC. It specifies CASSYAGRHNEQFF.